A selection of T cell receptor beta chains follows, all from one sample in a study of T-cell memory formation after mild COVID-19. MiXCR, run by TCRdb on the 5' RACE reads, gives a single entry per CDR3 protein. Of more than 300,000 distinct CDR3 sequences in the sample, around a fifth were seen once. Sequencing was performed on PBMCs or a T cell subset sorted from them (not recorded which). All receptors derive from a man between 18 and 35 years old who had mild COVID-19 (a few samples of this study predate the infection). Cell type and time point are not known. The CDR3 runs from the conserved cysteine through the conserved F or W. The order of the fields is clone size, V gene, CDR3 length, D gene, J gene, CDR3 protein, CDR3 DNA. D genes are given only for firm matches. Clone size is not always given. Where it is, it says once, few, many or a class for expanded clones.

clone size: many
V gene: TRBV4-1
CDR3 length: 16
D gene: -
J gene: TRBJ2-1
CDR3 protein: CASSQDRAGVNNEQFF
CDR3 DNA: TGCGCCAGCAGCCAAGATCGGGCAGGGGTTAACAATGAGCAGTTCTTC

clone size: few
V gene: TRBV27
CDR3 length: 15
D gene: -
J gene: TRBJ1-1
CDR3 protein: CASSLVAGPNTEAFF
CDR3 DNA: TGTGCCAGCAGTTTAGTCGCAGGGCCGAACACTGAAGCTTTCTTT

clone size: few
V gene: TRBV10-3
CDR3 length: 12
D gene: -
J gene: TRBJ2-3
CDR3 protein: CAIRGSPDTQYF
CDR3 DNA: TGTGCCATCAGAGGATCGCCAGATACGCAGTATTTT

clone size: few
V gene: TRBV5-1
CDR3 length: 16
D gene: TRBD1
J gene: TRBJ1-4
CDR3 protein: CASSLVGTAGDEKLFF
CDR3 DNA: TGCGCCAGCAGCTTGGTTGGGACAGCGGGTGATGAAAAACTGTTTTTT

clone size: -
V gene: TRBV6-2/TRBV6-3
CDR3 length: 15
D gene: -
J gene: TRBJ1-2
CDR3 protein: CASSPTRGAQTGYTF
CDR3 DNA: TGTGCCAGCAGCCCCACTCGGGGGGCGCAGACCGGCTACACCTTC

clone size: few
V gene: TRBV7-2
CDR3 length: 16
D gene: TRBD1
J gene: TRBJ1-2
CDR3 protein: CASSQRQGGVAYGYTF
CDR3 DNA: TGTGCCAGCAGCCAAAGACAGGGGGGGGTGGCCTATGGCTACACCTTC

clone size: few
V gene: TRBV7-9
CDR3 length: 13
D gene: -
J gene: TRBJ2-7
CDR3 protein: CASSFGATREQYF
CDR3 DNA: TGTGCCAGCAGCTTTGGAGCGACGCGGGAGCAGTACTTC

clone size: few
V gene: TRBV28
CDR3 length: 16
D gene: TRBD2
J gene: TRBJ2-3
CDR3 protein: CASSLLAGGLTDTQYF
CDR3 DNA: TGTGCCAGCAGCCTACTAGCGGGGGGCCTCACAGATACGCAGTATTTT

clone size: few
V gene: TRBV4-2
CDR3 length: 14
D gene: -
J gene: TRBJ2-5
CDR3 protein: CASSLTGTSATQYF
CDR3 DNA: TGTGCCAGCAGCCTAACCGGGACCTCGGCGACCCAGTACTTC

clone size: few
V gene: TRBV5-5
CDR3 length: 16
D gene: -
J gene: TRBJ2-7
CDR3 protein: CASSSEARTVAYEQYF
CDR3 DNA: TGTGCCAGCAGCTCGGAGGCCAGGACAGTCGCCTACGAGCAGTACTTC

clone size: -
V gene: TRBV2
CDR3 length: 13
D gene: -
J gene: TRBJ2-5
CDR3 protein: CASSGTDQETQYF
CDR3 DNA: TGTGCCAGCAGTGGGACAGACCAAGAGACCCAGTACTTC

clone size: -
V gene: TRBV7-2
CDR3 length: 15
D gene: TRBD1
J gene: TRBJ2-2
CDR3 protein: CASSSRGLGTGELFF
CDR3 DNA: TGTGCCAGCAGCTCCAGGGGGCTGGGCACCGGGGAGCTGTTTTTT

clone size: -
V gene: TRBV6-5
CDR3 length: 13
D gene: -
J gene: TRBJ2-3
CDR3 protein: CASRAIAEDTQYF
CDR3 DNA: TGTGCCAGCAGGGCCATAGCGGAAGATACGCAGTATTTT

clone size: -
V gene: TRBV21-1
CDR3 length: 14
D gene: -
J gene: TRBJ1-1
CDR3 protein: CASRGDRADTEAFF
CDR3 DNA: TGTGCCAGCAGGGGGGATAGGGCGGATACTGAAGCTTTCTTT

clone size: few
V gene: TRBV10-1
CDR3 length: 16
D gene: -
J gene: TRBJ2-3
CDR3 protein: CASSESGEPGTDTQYF
CDR3 DNA: TGCGCCAGCAGTGAGTCCGGGGAGCCGGGCACAGATACGCAGTATTTT

clone size: -
V gene: TRBV3-1
CDR3 length: 12
D gene: -
J gene: TRBJ1-6
CDR3 protein: CASSQNSSPLHF
CDR3 DNA: TGTGCCAGCAGCCAGAATTCCTCACCCCTCCACTTT

clone size: -
V gene: TRBV18
CDR3 length: 14
D gene: -
J gene: TRBJ1-1
CDR3 protein: CASSPAGGASEAFF
CDR3 DNA: TGTGCCAGCTCACCGGCGGGGGGGGCCTCTGAAGCTTTCTTT

clone size: -
V gene: TRBV5-6
CDR3 length: 14
D gene: -
J gene: TRBJ2-3
CDR3 protein: CASSLGLDADTQYF
CDR3 DNA: TGTGCCAGCAGCTTGGGGCTAGATGCAGATACGCAGTATTTT

clone size: few
V gene: TRBV25-1
CDR3 length: 12
D gene: -
J gene: TRBJ1-2
CDR3 protein: CASSEAKTGYTF
CDR3 DNA: TGTGCCAGCAGTGAAGCCAAAACGGGCTACACCTTC

clone size: -
V gene: TRBV18
CDR3 length: 14
D gene: -
J gene: TRBJ1-1
CDR3 protein: CASSSRARDTEAFF
CDR3 DNA: TGTGCCAGCTCATCCCGGGCCCGTGACACTGAAGCTTTCTTT

clone size: few
V gene: TRBV5-1
CDR3 length: 17
D gene: -
J gene: TRBJ2-3
CDR3 protein: CASKPRGGGISTDTQYF
CDR3 DNA: TGCGCCAGCAAACCCCGCGGGGGCGGAATTAGCACAGATACGCAGTATTTT

clone size: few
V gene: TRBV20-1
CDR3 length: 14
D gene: -
J gene: TRBJ2-1
CDR3 protein: CSATGGFSYNEQFF
CDR3 DNA: TGCAGTGCTACGGGGGGCTTCTCCTACAATGAGCAGTTCTTC

clone size: -
V gene: TRBV12-3/TRBV12-4
CDR3 length: 14
D gene: -
J gene: TRBJ2-1
CDR3 protein: CASSLGTSSGEQFF
CDR3 DNA: TGTGCCAGCAGTTTAGGGACCTCAAGCGGTGAGCAGTTCTTC

clone size: few
V gene: TRBV5-6
CDR3 length: 14
D gene: -
J gene: TRBJ1-1
CDR3 protein: CASSLRRVNTEAFF
CDR3 DNA: TGTGCCAGCAGCTTGCGCAGGGTAAACACTGAAGCTTTCTTT

clone size: -
V gene: TRBV29-1
CDR3 length: 14
D gene: TRBD1
J gene: TRBJ2-1
CDR3 protein: CSVGQRGPTNEQFF
CDR3 DNA: TGCAGCGTGGGGCAGAGGGGGCCTACTAATGAGCAGTTCTTC

clone size: -
V gene: TRBV15
CDR3 length: 16
D gene: -
J gene: TRBJ2-3
CDR3 protein: CATSREGRSRTDTQYF
CDR3 DNA: TGTGCCACCAGCAGAGAAGGCAGGAGCCGCACAGATACGCAGTATTTT

clone size: few
V gene: TRBV7-2
CDR3 length: 19
D gene: TRBD2
J gene: TRBJ2-5
CDR3 protein: CASSTPVGLAGEYQETQYF
CDR3 DNA: TGTGCCAGCAGCACCCCCGTCGGACTAGCGGGGGAGTACCAAGAGACCCAGTACTTC

clone size: -
V gene: TRBV6-5
CDR3 length: 15
D gene: TRBD2
J gene: TRBJ2-5
CDR3 protein: CASSVTSGGLRAQYF
CDR3 DNA: TGTGCCAGCAGTGTGACAAGCGGGGGTCTGAGGGCCCAGTACTTC

clone size: -
V gene: TRBV9
CDR3 length: 15
D gene: -
J gene: TRBJ1-2
CDR3 protein: CASSLRGSRDYGYTF
CDR3 DNA: TGTGCCAGCAGCCTTCGAGGGTCTCGGGACTATGGCTACACCTTC

clone size: few
V gene: TRBV5-1
CDR3 length: 13
D gene: -
J gene: TRBJ1-5
CDR3 protein: CASSRIPNQPQHF
CDR3 DNA: TGCGCCAGCAGCAGAATTCCCAATCAGCCCCAGCATTTT

clone size: -
V gene: TRBV5-1
CDR3 length: 16
D gene: TRBD2
J gene: TRBJ2-5
CDR3 protein: CASSLSSGAIQETQYF
CDR3 DNA: TGCGCCAGCAGCTTGTCGAGCGGGGCGATACAAGAGACCCAGTACTTC

clone size: few
V gene: TRBV11-2
CDR3 length: 22
D gene: -
J gene: TRBJ2-6
CDR3 protein: CASSLVLGQPTHPYSGANVLTF
CDR3 DNA: TGTGCCAGCAGCTTAGTGCTGGGGCAGCCAACCCATCCTTACTCTGGGGCCAACGTCCTGACTTTC

clone size: -
V gene: TRBV4-2
CDR3 length: 14
D gene: TRBD1
J gene: TRBJ1-1
CDR3 protein: CASSRQGGNTEAFF
CDR3 DNA: TGTGCCAGCAGCCGACAGGGAGGGAACACTGAAGCTTTCTTT

clone size: once
V gene: TRBV12-3/TRBV12-4
CDR3 length: 16
D gene: -
J gene: TRBJ1-3
CDR3 protein: CASSIDTIGAGNTIYF
CDR3 DNA: TGTGCCAGCAGCATCGATACGATCGGGGCTGGAAACACCATATATTTT

clone size: -
V gene: TRBV11-3
CDR3 length: 16
D gene: -
J gene: TRBJ1-3
CDR3 protein: CASSPFDSNSGNTIYF
CDR3 DNA: TGTGCCAGCAGTCCCTTTGACAGTAACTCTGGAAACACCATATATTTT

clone size: -
V gene: TRBV5-6
CDR3 length: 14
D gene: TRBD2
J gene: TRBJ2-7
CDR3 protein: CASTLRGSSYEQYF
CDR3 DNA: TGTGCCAGCACGTTGCGGGGGAGCTCCTACGAGCAGTACTTC

clone size: -
V gene: TRBV29-1
CDR3 length: 12
D gene: -
J gene: TRBJ1-1
CDR3 protein: CSVTLANTEAFF
CDR3 DNA: TGCAGCGTGACTCTTGCGAACACTGAAGCTTTCTTT

clone size: few
V gene: TRBV27
CDR3 length: 12
D gene: TRBD1
J gene: TRBJ1-1
CDR3 protein: CASSGTGKLAFF
CDR3 DNA: TGTGCCAGCAGCGGGACAGGGAAACTGGCTTTCTTT

clone size: few
V gene: TRBV5-1
CDR3 length: 14
D gene: -
J gene: TRBJ1-4
CDR3 protein: CASSFQGQNEKLFF
CDR3 DNA: TGCGCCAGCAGCTTTCAGGGCCAGAATGAAAAACTGTTTTTT

clone size: -
V gene: TRBV23-1
CDR3 length: 15
D gene: -
J gene: TRBJ1-4
CDR3 protein: CASETWDGLMKNCFF
CDR3 DNA: -

clone size: few
V gene: TRBV10-3
CDR3 length: 14
D gene: -
J gene: TRBJ1-2
CDR3 protein: CAISGEGPNYGYTF
CDR3 DNA: TGTGCCATCAGTGGTGAGGGGCCAAACTATGGCTACACCTTC

clone size: -
V gene: TRBV5-1
CDR3 length: 15
D gene: -
J gene: TRBJ1-6
CDR3 protein: CASSSQGSSNSPLHF
CDR3 DNA: TGCGCCAGCAGCTCTCAGGGAAGTAGCAATTCACCCCTCCACTTT

clone size: -
V gene: TRBV6-5
CDR3 length: 13
D gene: -
J gene: TRBJ2-7
CDR3 protein: CASSTPNGVEQYF
CDR3 DNA: TGTGCCAGCAGTACCCCCAACGGGGTAGAGCAGTACTTC

clone size: few
V gene: TRBV18
CDR3 length: 15
D gene: -
J gene: TRBJ2-1
CDR3 protein: CASSTGRTGYNEQFF
CDR3 DNA: TGTGCCAGCTCCACGGGGCGCACAGGGTATAATGAGCAGTTCTTC

clone size: -
V gene: TRBV11-2
CDR3 length: 15
D gene: -
J gene: TRBJ2-1
CDR3 protein: CASSFDDGGYNEQFF
CDR3 DNA: TGTGCCAGCAGCTTCGACGACGGAGGCTACAATGAGCAGTTCTTC

clone size: -
V gene: TRBV7-2
CDR3 length: 15
D gene: -
J gene: TRBJ1-3
CDR3 protein: CASILGSGNGNTIYF
CDR3 DNA: TGTGCCAGCATCTTAGGATCAGGGAACGGAAACACCATATATTTT

clone size: -
V gene: TRBV7-9
CDR3 length: 13
D gene: TRBD1
J gene: TRBJ1-6
CDR3 protein: CASSRGEYSPLHF
CDR3 DNA: TGTGCCAGCTCCAGGGGGGAGTATTCACCCCTCCACTTT

clone size: many
V gene: TRBV7-8
CDR3 length: 14
D gene: -
J gene: TRBJ1-4
CDR3 protein: CASSRQASNEKLFF
CDR3 DNA: TGTGCCAGCAGTCGACAGGCATCTAATGAAAAACTGTTTTTT

clone size: few
V gene: TRBV5-1
CDR3 length: 16
D gene: -
J gene: TRBJ1-2
CDR3 protein: CASRQKAGMGNYGYTF
CDR3 DNA: TGCGCCAGCAGGCAGAAGGCGGGAATGGGTAACTATGGCTACACCTTC

clone size: many
V gene: TRBV12-3/TRBV12-4
CDR3 length: 14
D gene: TRBD1
J gene: TRBJ2-2
CDR3 protein: CASRRQGSTGELFF
CDR3 DNA: TGTGCCAGCAGGAGACAGGGAAGCACCGGGGAGCTGTTTTTT

clone size: -
V gene: TRBV5-1
CDR3 length: 16
D gene: -
J gene: TRBJ2-3
CDR3 protein: CASSLGKVLGTDTQYF
CDR3 DNA: TGCGCCAGCAGCTTGGGTAAGGTACTGGGGACAGATACGCAGTATTTT

clone size: many
V gene: TRBV5-6
CDR3 length: 13
D gene: -
J gene: TRBJ1-1
CDR3 protein: CASSLERGTEAFF
CDR3 DNA: TGTGCCAGCAGCTTGGAGAGGGGCACTGAAGCTTTCTTT

clone size: -
V gene: TRBV11-2
CDR3 length: 17
D gene: TRBD2
J gene: TRBJ2-3
CDR3 protein: CASRRLAGGRGTDTQYF
CDR3 DNA: TGTGCCAGCAGACGACTAGCGGGGGGGCGGGGCACAGATACGCAGTATTTT

clone size: few
V gene: TRBV4-3
CDR3 length: 11
D gene: -
J gene: TRBJ1-1
CDR3 protein: CASRRGFLAFF
CDR3 DNA: TGCGCCAGCAGGAGGGGCTTTCTTGCTTTCTTT

clone size: -
V gene: TRBV4-1
CDR3 length: 13
D gene: TRBD1
J gene: TRBJ1-1
CDR3 protein: CASSQGTGPEAFF
CDR3 DNA: TGCGCCAGCAGCCAGGGGACAGGGCCAGAAGCTTTCTTT

clone size: many
V gene: TRBV5-1
CDR3 length: 15
D gene: -
J gene: TRBJ1-1
CDR3 protein: CASSWDGRGYTEAFF
CDR3 DNA: TGCGCCAGCAGCTGGGACGGACGCGGTTACACTGAAGCTTTCTTT

clone size: few
V gene: TRBV6-2/TRBV6-3
CDR3 length: 14
D gene: -
J gene: TRBJ1-6
CDR3 protein: CATTNGRGRSPLHF
CDR3 DNA: TGTGCCACCACCAATGGCAGGGGACGATCACCCCTCCACTTT

clone size: few
V gene: TRBV9
CDR3 length: 14
D gene: -
J gene: TRBJ2-5
CDR3 protein: CASSVAGARETQYF
CDR3 DNA: TGTGCCAGCAGCGTAGCAGGGGCGCGGGAGACCCAGTACTTC